This TCR beta chain was documented in a study of blood T cells in healthy people across ages. Findings and limits, study-wide: The unknown donor CMV status may have confounded expanded clonotype changes. TCR beta diversity, measured per million T cells, fell in a roughly linear way with age.

Samples each yielded at least 5.5 micrograms of total RNA. Germline CDR1 SGHTA, CDR2 FQGTGA. Trimming shortened V by 5 bases and J by 6 bases, and 17 bases separated the two germline ends. The CDR3 totals 15 residues. Primers used in a second PCR of about 6 to 11 cycles were a sample-barcoded 5' primer and a J-beta primer mix. Each cDNA molecule was tagged by a template-switch adaptor with 12 random nucleotides. TCRdb fed the 5' RACE reads into MiXCR, producing one record per CDR3 protein. The sample carries 600,000 to 850,000 distinct CDR3 sequences, about 42% recorded once. About this clonotype itself: Its specificity is not known.

The TCR comes from an older woman in good health. Material: blood. V is TRBV7-3 and J is TRBJ2-1; D is possibly TRBD2 (7 bases). The CDR3, as DNA: TGTGCCAGCAGCCCTGGAGGACTAGGGGGCAATGAGCAGTTCTTC. It translates to CASSPGGLGGNEQFF.